The 27 T cell receptor beta chains below were found in one sample sequenced in a study of blood T cell repertoires in COVID-19 (TCRdb year 2020). To prepare the library, the immunoSEQ multiplex PCR assay was applied. The table comes from immuneACCESS by way of TCRdb, which keeps in-frame sequences with V and J called. Part of the clones is missing from these tables; in studies checked, under half for an unresolved V gene and the rest for unknown reasons. In all, the sample holds some 49,000 clones, and approximately 80% of those were seen once. Roughly 2.6% of the sample comes from the top ten. What was sequenced was peripheral blood. The receptors were gathered from a woman aged 55-69 years with acute or convalescent COVID-19.

This rearrangement joins TRBV19 to TRBJ2-1, with 8 bases lining up with TRBD2. The CDR3 consists of 15 residues. Germline V gene lookup returns CDR1 LNHDA and CDR2 SQIVND (reference sequence). The V segment lost 4 bases and the J segment 5 bases; nucleotides outside the gene matches: 7. The CDR3, as DNA: TGTGCCAGTAGTACCTCACTAGCGGCGAACAATGAGCAGTTCTTC. It encodes CASSTSLAANNEQFF. Combining the CDR3 with reference TRBV19 and TRBJ2-1 gives the whole variable domain DGGITQSPKYLFRKEGQNVTLSCEQNLNHDAMYWYRQDPGQGLRLIYYSQIVNDFQKGDIAEGYSVSREKKESFPLTVTSAQKNPTAFYLCASSTSLAANNEQFFGPGTRLTVL.

V usage is TRBV2 and J usage is TRBJ1-5; 7 nucleotides agree with TRBD1. The length of the CDR3 is 13 residues. The V gene end was trimmed by 6 bases and the J gene end by 6 bases; junction bases not matched to a gene: 5. Germline V gives CDR1 SNHLY, CDR2 FYNNEI. CDR3 DNA sequence: TGTGCCAGCAGGAGGGGGCCCAGTCAGCCCCAGCATTTT. Translated, it gives CASRRGPSQPQHF.

The rearrangement joins TRBV30 to TRBJ2-3; 10 positions match TRBD2. After removal of 4 bases from V and 4 bases from J, the junction contained 5 bases not matched to a gene. Germline CDR1 is GTSNPN and CDR2 is SVGIG (reference sequence). CDR3 length: 14 amino acids. CDR3: CAWIPSGRPDTQYF. The CDR3 DNA follows: TGTGCCTGGATCCCTAGCGGGAGACCAGATACGCAGTATTTT.

The chain combines TRBV5-4 with TRBJ2-7; TRBD2 is a possible D gene (7 bases). The V gene's germline CDR1 is SGHNT and CDR2 YYREEE (reference sequence). The CDR3 is made up of 16 amino acids. Trimming stripped 4 bases from V and 4 bases from J, with 21 bases between. The CDR3 reads CASSIRRGAGWYEQYF. The CDR3 coding sequence is TGTGCCAGCAGCATACGCCGGGGGGCTGGTTGGTACGAGCAGTACTTC.

The chain combines TRBV20-1 with TRBJ2-1; 8 bases fit TRBD2. CDR1 and CDR2 from the germline V gene are DFQATT and SNEGSKA (reference sequence). This CDR3 has 15 residues. The trim removed 3 bases at V and 8 bases at J, leaving 12 bases unmatched. The CDR3 loop is CSASTRGGPLDEQFF. The CDR3 DNA sequence: TGCAGTGCTAGTACACGGGGGGGCCCCCTGGATGAGCAGTTCTTC.

The chain has TRBV5-1 and TRBJ2-6; D is unclear. V lost 0 bases to trimming and J lost 0 bases, with 7 bases between them. Germline loops: CDR1 SGHRS, CDR2 YFSETQ. CDR3 length: 16 amino acids. This CDR3 reads CASSLDRRSGANVLTF. The CDR3 nucleotides read TGCGCCAGCAGCTTGGACAGACGCTCTGGGGCCAACGTCCTGACTTTC.

The rearrangement joins TRBV30 to TRBJ1-5, with a tentative D call TRBD1 (6 bases). Trimming took 3 bases from V and 6 from J, leaving 15 bases between them. Germline CDR1 and CDR2: GTSNPN and SVGIG (reference sequence). The CDR3 loop spans 14 amino acids. CDR3 nucleotide sequence: TGTGCCTGGAGCCGATCAGGGGCATCTCAGCCCCAGCATTTT. Encoded protein: CAWSRSGASQPQHF.

The chain recombines TRBV5-5 with TRBJ2-3, with 9 bases fitting TRBD1. The CDR3 has 15 residues. Germline loops: CDR1 SGHKS, CDR2 YYEKEE (reference sequence). V shed 4 bases, J shed 2 bases, and the junction held 5 bases outside the gene matches. The CDR3 sequence is CASSGRDRVTDTQYF. In nucleotides, the CDR3 is TGTGCCAGCAGCGGCCGGGACAGGGTCACAGATACGCAGTATTTT.

V usage is TRBV13 and J usage is TRBJ1-1; a weak D match, TRBD1 (6 bases). V lost 1 base and J lost 5, with 11 bases in between. The germline V gene encodes CDR1 PRHDT and CDR2 FYEKMQ (reference sequence). This CDR3 has 14 amino acids. The CDR3 protein is CASSLERRGTEAFF. The CDR3 nucleotides read TGTGCCAGCAGCTTAGAGCGCAGGGGAACTGAAGCTTTCTTT.

The gene calls are TRBV10-3 and TRBJ2-7, with no clear D. Germline V lookup: CDR1 ENHRY, CDR2 SYGVKD. This CDR3 is 15 amino acids long. V dropped 0 bases and J dropped 1 base, with 10 bases sitting between them. The CDR3 sequence is CAISESNVASYEQYF. The CDR3 bases are TGTGCCATCAGTGAGTCTAACGTGGCTTCCTACGAGCAGTACTTC.

The chain is built from TRBV19 and TRBJ1-2, with a weak D call TRBD1 (5 bases). Germline CDR1 and CDR2: LNHDA and SQIVND (reference sequence). This CDR3 contains 12 residues. Between the trimmed V and J ends, which lost 3 bases and 6 bases, there was a span of 8 bases. CDR3: CASSMRGDGYTF. CDR3 bases: TGTGCCAGTAGTATGCGGGGGGATGGCTACACCTTC.

This clone was observed a handful of times. The V call is TRBV2, the J call TRBJ1-6; D gene ambiguous. Trimming took 3 bases from V and 2 from J, leaving 11 bases between them. The CDR3 extends over 16 amino acids. Germline V gene data show CDR1 as SNHLY and CDR2 as FYNNEI. The CDR3 DNA follows: TGTGCCAGCAGTGAGAGGAGGACGACCTATAATTCACCCCTCCACTTT. Its protein is CASSERRTTYNSPLHF.

The genes are TRBV28 and TRBJ1-1, with D perhaps TRBD1 (5 bases). The CDR3 covers 13 residues. V was trimmed by 6 bases and J by 3 bases, leaving 11 bases between them. Per germline, CDR1 MDHEN and CDR2 SYDVKM. The CDR3, as DNA: TGTGCCAGCAGAGGGGTTGAGTACACTGAAGCTTTCTTT. This gives the protein CASRGVEYTEAFF. Variable domain in full (rest from reference TRBV28 and TRBJ1-1): DVKVTQSSRYLVKRTGEKVFLECVQDMDHENMFWYRQDPGLGLRLIYFSYDVKMKEKGDIPEGYSVSREKKERFSLILESASTNQTSMYLCASRGVEYTEAFFGQGTRLTVV.

V gene TRBV10-3 combines with J gene TRBJ1-6; 7 bases line up with TRBD1. This CDR3 is 17 amino acids long. Germline CDR1 is ENHRY and CDR2 is SYGVKD. After removal of 2 bases from V and 8 bases from J, the junction contained 12 bases not matched to a gene. CDR3 in amino acids: CAISENRGGSVDSPLHF. The CDR3 nucleotides are TGTGCCATCAGTGAGAACAGGGGTGGTAGTGTTGATTCACCCCTCCACTTT.

This clone turned up a few times. The chain is built from TRBV7-4 and TRBJ2-7, with TRBD1 identical over 7 bases. The CDR3 contains 15 residues. Germline loops: CDR1 SGHVT, CDR2 SQSDAQ. J gave up 0 bases and V 5 bases, and 7 bases lay outside the gene matches. The CDR3 DNA reads as TGTGCCAGCAGCGGGGGACAGTTCCACTCCTACGAGCAGTACTTC. It is translated as CASSGGQFHSYEQYF.

The J gene is TRBJ1-4, the V gene TRBV7-9, with 9 nucleotides matching TRBD1. The V segment lost 1 base and the J segment 5 bases; nucleotides outside the gene matches: 5. Germline assignment: CDR1 SEHNR and CDR2 FQNEAQ (reference sequence). This CDR3 has 16 amino acids. CDR3 protein: CASSLGLGTGNEKLFF. DNA of the CDR3: TGTGCCAGCAGCTTAGGACTCGGGACAGGGAATGAAAAACTGTTTTTT.

The rearrangement links TRBV24-1 to TRBJ1-1; possible D gene TRBD1, 5 bases. The CDR3 has 13 residues. The V and J ends lost 7 bases and 0 bases respectively, with 8 bases between them. Germline CDR1 reads KGHDR; CDR2 reads SFDVKD. The chain's CDR3 is CATRGGLNTEAFF. The CDR3 coding sequence is TGTGCCACCAGGGGGGGTTTGAACACTGAAGCTTTCTTT.

The chain recombines TRBV3-1 (or the pseudogene TRBV3-2) with TRBJ2-1, with a possible D match to TRBD1 (7 bases). V was clipped by 3 bases and J by 4 bases, with 13 bases between them. CDR3 length: 15 amino acids. Per germline, CDR1 LGHDT and CDR2 YNNKEL (reference sequence). CDR3 sequence: CASSQRDRLYNEQFF. The CDR3 DNA sequence: TGTGCCAGCAGCCAGCGGGACAGACTTTACAATGAGCAGTTCTTC.

This chain joins TRBV27 and TRBJ2-2, with TRBD2 as a possible D gene (5 bases). From germline, CDR1 is MNHEY and CDR2 SMNVEV (reference sequence). V was clipped by 7 bases and J by 1 base, with 13 bases between them. The CDR3 is 15 residues long. The CDR3 reads CASTPPRGNTGELFF. The DNA for the CDR3 is TGTGCCAGCACACCCCCCCGGGGGAACACCGGGGAGCTGTTTTTT.

The V gene is TRBV5-6, the J gene TRBJ1-3; D gene ambiguous. CDR1 is SGHDT, CDR2 YYEEEE, per germline. Between the trimmed V and J ends, which lost 1 base and 0 bases, there was a span of 11 bases. The length of the CDR3 is 16 residues. This CDR3 is CASSLTGVISGNTIYF. DNA of the CDR3: TGTGCCAGCAGCTTGACCGGGGTGATCTCTGGAAACACCATATATTTT. Looking up the rest from reference TRBV5-6 and TRBJ1-3 gives the full variable domain: DAGVTQSPTHLIKTRGQQVTLRCSPKSGHDTVSWYQQALGQGPQFIFQYYEEEERQRGNFPDRFSGHQFPNYSSELNVNALLLGDSALYLCASSLTGVISGNTIYFGEGSWLTVV.

The J gene is TRBJ1-2, the V gene TRBV5-1, with D perhaps TRBD1 (6 bases). V was trimmed by 3 bases and J by 2 bases, leaving 8 bases between them. Germline V gives CDR1 SGHRS, CDR2 YFSETQ. This CDR3 has 13 amino acids. CDR3 loop: CASSSTGNYGYTF. Written as DNA, the CDR3 is TGCGCCAGCAGCTCTACAGGGAACTATGGCTACACCTTC.

This sequence joins TRBV7-8 and TRBJ2-7; 9 positions agree with TRBD2. V shed 1 base and J 7 bases; nucleotides not matched to a gene: 11. This CDR3 spans 16 amino acids. Germline CDR1 SGHVS, CDR2 FQNEAQ. The CDR3 sequence is CASSLGLAGTQGEQYF. CDR3 bases: TGTGCCAGCAGCTTAGGCCTAGCGGGAACCCAGGGGGAGCAGTACTTC.

V and J are TRBV7-9 and TRBJ2-2, with 7 bases that match TRBD2. CDR3 length: 14 amino acids. The germline gives CDR1 SEHNR, CDR2 FQNEAQ (reference sequence). The trim removed 5 bases at V and 5 bases at J, leaving 5 bases unmatched. CDR3 nucleotide sequence: TGTGCCAGCAGCCCGGGACTATATACCGGGGAGCTGTTTTTT. Translation gives CASSPGLYTGELFF.

The chain carries TRBV24-1 and TRBJ2-2; D is unclear. Trimming shortened V by 4 bases and J by 0 bases, and 5 bases separated the two germline ends. Germline CDR1 KGHDR, CDR2 SFDVKD. This CDR3 has 14 amino acids. The CDR3 DNA sequence: TGTGCCACCAGTGAGGCCACGAACACCGGGGAGCTGTTTTTT. Translation gives CATSEATNTGELFF.

The rearrangement links TRBV11-2 to TRBJ2-2; 7 bases match TRBD1. CDR3 length equals 15 residues. V shed 6 bases and J 3 bases; nucleotides not matched to a gene: 7. Germline assignment: CDR1 SGHAT and CDR2 FQNNGV. The CDR3 sequence: CASRFYRGDTGELFF. CDR3 DNA sequence: TGTGCCAGCAGATTTTACAGGGGAGACACCGGGGAGCTGTTTTTT. Using reference TRBV11-2 and TRBJ2-2 for the parts outside the CDR3, the full variable domain is EAGVAQSPRYKIIEKRQSVAFWCNPISGHATLYWYQQILGQGPKLLIQFQNNGVVDDSQLPKDRFSAERLKGVDSTLKIQPAKLEDSAVYLCASRFYRGDTGELFFGEGSRLTVL.

The chain joins TRBV28 to TRBJ1-5, with D possibly being TRBD1 (5 bases). From germline, CDR1 is MDHEN and CDR2 SYDVKM. The V and J ends lost 7 bases and 1 base respectively, with 17 bases between them. This CDR3 comprises 16 residues. The CDR3 loop reads CASTLGGFGSNQPQHF. CDR3 sequence (DNA): TGTGCCAGCACCCTCGGGGGGTTTGGGAGCAATCAGCCCCAGCATTTT.

This clone was picked up a small number of times. The chain is built from TRBV4-1 and TRBJ2-4, with D unresolved. Looked up from germline, CDR1 is MGHRA and CDR2 is YSYEKL. This CDR3 has 15 residues. The V and J ends lost 4 bases and 4 bases respectively, with 14 bases between them. The CDR3 DNA follows: TGCGCCAGCAGCCCGGAGAAGGTCCGGAAAAACATTCAGTACTTC. Its translation is CASSPEKVRKNIQYF.